The rows below give T cell receptor beta chains drawn from one sample of a study of cytomegalovirus exposure and HLA in healthy donors. Method: immunoSEQ multiplex PCR; TCRdb's copy keeps in-frame clones and lacks some. The profile shows roughly 120,000 clones, just under 70% of them singletons. The sample consisted of PBMCs. All receptors come from a woman aged 70-85 years in good health and CMV-seropositive. CDR3s include the opening cysteine and the closing phenylalanine or tryptophan. D genes are given only for firm matches. The size field is filled for only some rows; it gives once, few, many or a size class.

J	size	V	D	CDR3	DNA
TRBJ1-1	few	TRBV10-3	.	CAISEQPNTEAFF	TGTGCCATCAGTGAACAGCCGAACACTGAAGCTTTCTTT
TRBJ1-1	.	TRBV5-6	TRBD1	CASSLGQGVGTEAFF	TGTGCCAGCAGCTTGGGCCAGGGGGTAGGGACTGAAGCTTTCTTT
TRBJ1-3	.	TRBV7-6	TRBD1	CASSTSGGRSGNTIYF	TGTGCCAGCAGCACTTCAGGGGGCAGATCTGGAAACACCATATATTTT
TRBJ1-1	few	TRBV11-1	TRBD1	CASSLGTGRLGTEAFF	TGTGCCAGCAGCTTAGGGACAGGGAGGCTGGGGACTGAAGCTTTCTTT
TRBJ1-2	.	TRBV9	.	CASSVEGVGAGGYTF	TGTGCCAGCAGCGTAGAGGGGGTCGGAGCAGGTGGCTACACCTTC
TRBJ1-6	once	TRBV2	.	CASSLDTSSYNSPLHF	TGTGCCAGCAGCCTCGACACGAGCTCCTATAATTCACCCCTCCACTTT
TRBJ1-2	.	TRBV20-1	.	CSARYYGYTF	TGCAGTGCTAGATATTATGGCTACACCTTC
TRBJ2-7	.	TRBV5-6	TRBD2	CASSLGVSGTWSYEQYF	TGTGCCAGCAGCTTGGGGGTCAGCGGGACTTGGAGCTACGAGCAGTACTTC
TRBJ2-1	.	TRBV27	TRBD2	CASSLIGSGGYNEQFF	TGTGCCAGCAGTTTAATTGGTAGCGGGGGGTACAATGAGCAGTTCTTC
TRBJ1-2	.	TRBV7-2	.	CASSLMRTGNGYTF	TGTGCCAGCAGCTTAATGAGGACGGGAAATGGCTACACCTTC
TRBJ1-1	.	TRBV5-4	.	CASSLDFDLLNTEAFF	TGTGCCAGCAGCTTGGATTTCGACTTATTGAACACTGAAGCTTTCTTT
TRBJ2-3	.	TRBV7-6	.	CASSTGQTTDTQYF	TGTGCCAGCAGCACCGGACAGACTACAGATACGCAGTATTTT
TRBJ2-3	.	TRBV29-1	TRBD2	CSVGLAGGGDTQYF	TGCAGCGTTGGACTAGCGGGGGGTGGGGATACGCAGTATTTT
TRBJ2-1	.	TRBV11-1	TRBD2	CASSSNSGAGYNEQFF	TGTGCCAGCAGCTCCAATAGCGGGGCAGGGTACAATGAGCAGTTCTTC
TRBJ2-1	.	TRBV6-6	.	CASSYGGSYNEQFF	TGTGCCAGCAGTTACGGGGGGTCTTACAATGAGCAGTTCTTC
TRBJ1-2	once	TRBV18	.	CASSPRQDHNYGYTF	TGTGCCAGCTCACCGCGACAGGACCATAACTATGGCTACACCTTC
TRBJ1-1	few	TRBV19	.	CASRSNAVNTEAFF	TGTGCCAGTAGATCGAATGCGGTGAACACTGAAGCTTTCTTT
TRBJ2-7	.	TRBV6-5	TRBD1	CASSDRQGAYEQYF	TGTGCCAGCAGCGATAGACAGGGGGCCTACGAGCAGTACTTC
TRBJ1-1	.	TRBV2	.	CASTQDSLSNTEAFF	TGTGCCAGCACGCAAGACAGCCTTTCGAACACTGAAGCTTTCTTT
TRBJ1-5	few	TRBV19	.	CASTANPGGNQPQHF	TGTGCCAGTACTGCGAACCCAGGGGGCAATCAGCCCCAGCATTTT
TRBJ2-3	.	TRBV30	TRBD1	CAWNVRGRTDTQYF	TGTGCCTGGAATGTCAGGGGGCGCACAGATACGCAGTATTTT
TRBJ2-7	.	TRBV6-5	TRBD2	CASNAAGGPEQYF	TGTGCCAGCAACGCAGCGGGGGGGCCCGAGCAGTACTTC
TRBJ2-1	.	TRBV27	.	CASSRGGAYNEQFF	TGTGCCAGCAGTCGAGGGGGGGCCTACAATGAGCAGTTCTTC
TRBJ2-7	once	TRBV13	TRBD2	CASSSGPAGAIQREQYF	TGTGCCAGCAGCTCCGGTCCAGCGGGGGCCATTCAGCGTGAGCAGTACTTC
TRBJ1-5	.	TRBV6-1	.	CASSEATRAGNQPQHF	TGTGCCAGCAGTGAAGCGACTAGGGCAGGCAATCAGCCCCAGCATTTT
TRBJ2-3	few	TRBV6-5	TRBD1	CASSYDRGTDTQYF	TGTGCCAGCAGTTATGACAGGGGCACAGATACGCAGTATTTT
TRBJ2-5	.	TRBV6-5	.	CASSYWAEETQYF	TGTGCCAGCAGTTATTGGGCAGAAGAGACCCAGTACTTC
TRBJ2-5	.	TRBV5-6	.	CASSLAHGYQETQYF	TGTGCCAGCAGCTTGGCCCACGGTTACCAAGAGACCCAGTACTTC
TRBJ1-2	few	TRBV5-1	TRBD1	CASSLAGQANYGYTF	TGCGCCAGCAGCTTGGCCGGACAGGCCAACTATGGCTACACCTTC
TRBJ2-3	.	TRBV7-2	.	CASSSIDTQYF	TGTGCCAGCAGCTCCATCGATACGCAGTATTTT
TRBJ1-4	.	TRBV30	TRBD1	CAWSFQGGLNEKLFF	TGTGCCTGGAGTTTCCAGGGGGGCCTCAATGAAAAACTGTTTTTT
TRBJ2-7	.	TRBV15	TRBD2	CATSRGGTAISYEQYF	TGTGCCACCAGCAGGGGGGGGACGGCTATCTCCTACGAGCAGTACTTC
TRBJ2-7	.	TRBV7-9	TRBD2	CASSPGLAEPQLTYEQYF	TGTGCCAGCAGCCCGGGACTAGCGGAACCTCAACTAACCTACGAGCAGTACTTC
TRBJ2-7	.	TRBV6-5	TRBD1	CANSYVQGVPYEQYF	TGTGCCAACAGTTACGTACAGGGGGTCCCCTACGAGCAGTACTTC
TRBJ2-3	.	TRBV9	.	CASSVLTRRDTDTQYF	TGTGCCAGCAGCGTACTGACTAGAAGAGACACAGATACGCAGTATTTT
TRBJ1-1	few	TRBV5-6	.	CASSLVQRGGRPEAFF	TGTGCCAGCAGCTTGGTACAGCGGGGAGGGAGACCTGAAGCTTTCTTT
TRBJ1-1	.	TRBV18	.	CASSPRAGEGTEAFF	TGTGCCAGCTCACCACGGGCGGGGGAGGGGACTGAAGCTTTCTTT
TRBJ2-7	.	TRBV7-2	.	CASSSGGAMFSYEQYF	TGTGCCAGCAGCTCCGGAGGGGCCATGTTCTCCTACGAGCAGTACTTC
TRBJ1-4	.	TRBV30	.	CAWSVPGYWEKLFF	TGTGCCTGGAGTGTACCGGGGTATTGGGAAAAACTGTTTTTT
TRBJ1-1	once	TRBV5-1	.	CASSLDGQMNTEAFF	TGCGCCAGCAGCTTGGACGGACAGATGAACACTGAAGCTTTCTTT
TRBJ2-2	few	TRBV6-5	.	CASSKARGSAGELFF	TGTGCCAGCAGCAAAGCAAGGGGGAGCGCCGGGGAGCTGTTTTTT
TRBJ1-6	.	TRBV19	TRBD1	CASSLLGGSVNSPLHF	TGTGCCAGTAGTCTTTTAGGGGGCTCTGTGAATTCACCCCTCCACTTT
TRBJ1-1	many	TRBV15	.	CATSRDGGGMAEAFF	TGTGCCACCAGCAGAGATGGGGGGGGAATGGCTGAAGCTTTCTTT
TRBJ1-5	.	TRBV7-9	.	CASSPSGGLNQPQHF	TGTGCCAGCAGCCCCTCCGGGGGGCTAAATCAGCCCCAGCATTTT
TRBJ1-3	.	TRBV7-8	.	CASSLSGTFVSGNTIYF	TGTGCCAGCAGCTTATCGGGGACATTCGTCTCTGGAAACACCATATATTTT
TRBJ2-6	.	TRBV10-1	.	CASSGQGSNVLTF	TGCGCCAGCAGTGGGCAGGGTTCTAACGTCCTGACTTTC
TRBJ2-7	.	TRBV2	.	CASSEYSSSYEQYF	TGTGCCAGCAGTGAATACAGTAGCTCCTACGAGCAGTACTTC
TRBJ2-7	.	TRBV7-2	.	CASSSTTASYEQYF	TGTGCCAGCAGCTCTACGACAGCCTCCTACGAGCAGTACTTC
TRBJ1-1	.	TRBV5-1	.	CASSFGIGGSPTEAFF	TGCGCCAGCAGCTTCGGGATAGGGGGTTCCCCCACTGAAGCTTTCTTT
TRBJ1-1	few	TRBV27	TRBD1	CASSTGTGFEAFF	TGTGCCAGCAGTACCGGGACAGGGTTTGAAGCTTTCTTT
TRBJ1-1	.	TRBV6-1	.	CASRSSSGVGAFF	TGTGCCAGCAGGAGTAGTTCCGGGGTGGGTGCTTTCTTT
TRBJ2-3	.	TRBV29-1	.	CSLGDGTDTQYF	TGCAGCCTGGGCGATGGCACAGATACGCAGTATTTT
TRBJ1-1	.	TRBV18	TRBD1	CASSLRQGAVTEAFF	TGTGCCAGCTCACTAAGACAGGGGGCGGTTACTGAAGCTTTCTTT